This T cell receptor beta chain was sequenced during a study of blood T cell repertoires in COVID-19. Study at large: The United States, Italy and Spain provided the acute and convalescent COVID-19 samples. PBMCs, B-cell-depleted T cells, or T cells were the source of the cDNA or gDNA that made up the material.

J gave up 3 bases and V 5 bases, and 5 bases lay outside the gene matches. The CDR3 consists of 14 residues. The germline gives CDR1 MNHEY, CDR2 SVGAGI. Using immunoSEQ multiplex PCR, the repertoire was profiled, and TCRdb retains in-frame clones only, with some absent. The sample records 65,000 or so clones, about 81% being singletons. The rearrangement links TRBV6-5 to TRBJ1-2, with 8 bases lining up with TRBD1. This TCR was recovered from a man aged 80 or over with acute or convalescent COVID-19. Material for sequencing was peripheral blood. The CDR3 loop reads CASSPQGGDYGYTF. The CDR3, as DNA: TGTGCCAGCAGTCCACAGGGGGGGGACTATGGCTACACCTTC.